The 17 T cell receptor beta chains below all came from one sample that was sequenced in a study of T cells after yellow fever vaccination. TCRdb re-called the 5' RACE reads through MiXCR, storing one row per CDR3 protein. The sample records hundreds of thousands of distinct CDR3 sequences, 9% to 15% being singletons. The sample was PBMCs, taken on the day of the yellow fever booster vaccination. These receptor sequences come from a man aged 25 to 40 who received the YFV17D yellow fever vaccine.

This clonotype was seen a few times. This chain uses TRBV7-2 with TRBJ2-3; maybe TRBD1 (6 bases). This CDR3 has 14 amino acids. Germline V lookup: CDR1 SGHTA, CDR2 FQGNSA. Trimming cost V 3 bases and J 4 bases, with 11 bases left between them. CDR3 nucleotides: TGTGCCAGCAGCTTCACCAGACAGGCAGATACGCAGTATTTT. Amino acid sequence: CASSFTRQADTQYF.

This sequence joins TRBV29-1 and TRBJ2-5; D may be TRBD2 (6 bases). Germline CDR1 SQVTM, CDR2 ANQGSEA. V lost 7 bases to trimming and J lost 4 bases, with 10 bases between them. This CDR3 has 11 amino acids. In DNA, the CDR3 is TGCAGCGGGGGGGAAGGAGAGACCCAGTACTTC. Encoded protein: CSGGEGETQYF. The variable domain in full, with the rest retrieved from reference TRBV29-1 and TRBJ2-5, is SAVISQKPSRDICQRGTSLTIQCQVDSQVTMMFWYRQQPGQSLTLIATANQGSEATYESGFVIDKFPISRPNLTFSTLTVSNMSPEDSSIYLCSGGEGETQYFGPGTRLLVL.

The chain has TRBV20-1 and TRBJ2-7; 9 bases align to TRBD2. Germline assignment: CDR1 DFQATT and CDR2 SNEGSKA (reference sequence). The CDR3 extends over 17 amino acids. V lost 5 bases to trimming and J lost 8 bases; unmatched junction nucleotides: 22. CDR3 protein: CSAFRWSSGSFEGKQYF. CDR3 coding DNA: TGCAGTGCTTTCCGCTGGAGTAGCGGGAGTTTTGAGGGGAAGCAGTACTTC.

The V call is TRBV6-5, the J call TRBJ1-2; D unresolved. V lost 3 bases to trimming and J lost 1 base, with 12 bases between them. The germline gives CDR1 MNHEY, CDR2 SVGAGI. The CDR3 totals 15 residues. The CDR3 sequence is CASSYEEWCNYGYTF. The CDR3 coding sequence is TGTGCCAGCAGTTATGAGGAGTGGTGTAACTATGGCTACACCTTC.

This clonotype was found a few times. The chain recombines TRBV12-5 with TRBJ2-1, with 8 nucleotides matching TRBD2. Germline V CDR1 and CDR2: LGHNT, FRNRAP. With 0 bases clipped from V and 7 bases from J, the junction kept 14 bases outside the gene matches. The CDR3 sequence is 18 residues long. The CDR3 DNA sequence: TGTGCTAGTGGTTTGGTCCCCTCTATAGCGGGAACCGCGAATGAGCAGTTCTTC. Amino acid sequence: CASGLVPSIAGTANEQFF.

The chain couples TRBV3-1 to TRBJ1-5; possible D gene TRBD1, 5 bases. Trimming shortened V by 0 bases and J by 4 bases, and 13 bases separated the two germline ends. The germline V gene has CDR1 LGHDT and CDR2 YNNKEL (reference sequence). The CDR3 contains 16 residues. The CDR3 spells CASSQEGRAENQPQHF. In nucleotides, the CDR3 is TGTGCCAGCAGCCAAGAGGGCAGGGCTGAAAATCAGCCCCAGCATTTT. Full variable domain (missing parts from reference TRBV3-1 and TRBJ1-5): DTAVSQTPKYLVTQMGNDKSIKCEQNLGHDTMYWYKQDSKKFLKIMFSYNNKELIINETVPNRFSPKSPDKAHLNLHINSLELGDSAVYFCASSQEGRAENQPQHFGDGTRLSIL.

The chain has TRBV27 and TRBJ2-2; D might be TRBD1 (5 bases). The V gene's germline CDR1 is MNHEY and CDR2 SMNVEV (reference sequence). The CDR3 has 13 residues. Trimming shortened V by 2 bases and J by 7 bases, and 8 bases separated the two germline ends. The CDR3: CASSLQGLGELFF. The CDR3 region has the DNA TGTGCCAGCAGTTTACAGGGCCTCGGGGAGCTGTTTTTT.

The V gene is TRBV5-6, the J gene TRBJ2-2, with 10 bases that match TRBD2. The CDR3 loop spans 14 amino acids. Germline V gives CDR1 SGHDT, CDR2 YYEEEE. Trimming at V came to 7 bases and at J to 6 bases, leaving 6 bases not matched to a gene. In DNA form, the CDR3 reads TGTGCCAGCTTTCCTCTAGCGGGAGCCGGGGAGCTGTTTTTT. Protein product: CASFPLAGAGELFF.

J is TRBJ2-1 and V is TRBV2, with 11 bases identical to TRBD2. Trimming cost V 10 bases and J 8 bases; bases outside gene matches: 13. Per germline, CDR1 SNHLY and CDR2 FYNNEI. CDR3 size: 15 residues. The CDR3 DNA reads TGTGCCACCTCAGGGGGGCTAGCGGGAGGAGATGAGCAGTTCTTC. It specifies CATSGGLAGGDEQFF.

The table lists this clonotype with a few counts. V usage is TRBV20-1 and J usage is TRBJ2-3, with 9 bases matching TRBD1. CDR1 is DFQATT, CDR2 SNEGSKA, per germline (reference sequence). V lost 4 bases and J lost 4; bases outside the gene matches: 6. The CDR3 runs 14 residues. The CDR3 nucleotides read TGCAGTGCTAAAGGGACAGGGAGCTCAGATACGCAGTATTTT. Its protein product is CSAKGTGSSDTQYF.

This clonotype was observed a few times. V and J are TRBV18 and TRBJ1-6; D gene unclear. The CDR3 is 15 residues long. V was clipped by 2 bases and J by 6 bases, with 11 bases between them. Germline V gene data show CDR1 as KGHSH and CDR2 as LQKENI. CDR3 protein: CASSPYSVPNSPLHF. CDR3 sequence (DNA): TGTGCCAGCTCACCATACAGCGTACCTAATTCACCCCTCCACTTT.

This clonotype was seen more than once but under ten times. This chain links TRBV20-1 with TRBJ2-7, with D perhaps TRBD2 (6 bases). In germline, CDR1 is DFQATT, CDR2 SNEGSKA (reference sequence). The CDR3 has 14 amino acids. Trimming removed 7 bases from V and 5 bases from J, with 21 bases in between. The CDR3 spells CSVQPRDGSHEQYF. The CDR3, as DNA: TGCAGTGTTCAGCCCAGGGACGGGAGCCACGAGCAGTACTTC.

This clonotype was detected ten times or more. The chain joins TRBV12-3 or TRBV12-4 to TRBJ1-3; tentative D call: TRBD1 (5 bases). The length of the CDR3 is 15 residues. V lost 7 bases and J 0 bases, leaving 13 bases between the germline ends. The DNA for the CDR3 is TGTGCCAGCACCACCCGGGGGACCTCTGGAAACACCATATATTTT. Translated, it gives CASTTRGTSGNTIYF.

This clonotype was seen repeatedly, ten times or more. The chain combines TRBV7-6 with TRBJ2-3; the D is unclear. The CDR3 is 13 residues long. Deletions cut 0 bases from V and 4 bases from J, with 5 bases between. Germline-derived CDR1 and CDR2 are SGHVS and FNYEAQ. The CDR3: CASSLAPADTQYF. The CDR3 DNA reads as TGTGCCAGCAGCTTAGCGCCCGCAGATACGCAGTATTTT.

J is TRBJ2-7 and V is TRBV11-2; D might be TRBD1 or TRBD2, each matching 6 bases. This CDR3 region has 18 residues. Trimming removed 2 bases at V and 6 bases at J, with 26 bases between. The germline gives CDR1 SGHAT, CDR2 FQNNGV. For the CDR3, the DNA is TGTGCCAGCAGCTTAAGGGGCGTAGTGGGGGGCGGGGCCTTCGAGCAGTACTTC. Translating gives CASSLRGVVGGGAFEQYF.

The gene calls are TRBV12-3 or TRBV12-4 and TRBJ1-1; D may be TRBD1 (6 bases). The CDR3 loop spans 14 amino acids. V lost 1 base, J lost 5 bases, and 11 bases lay in between. The CDR3 loop reads CASSLVSRGTEAFF. For the CDR3, the DNA is TGTGCCAGCAGTTTAGTGTCCAGGGGAACTGAAGCTTTCTTT.

V gene TRBV7-2 combines with J gene TRBJ2-2, with TRBD2 as a possible D gene (6 bases). Germline V gene data show CDR1 as SGHTA and CDR2 as FQGNSA. The CDR3 is 15 residues long. Deletions cut 2 bases from V and 6 bases from J, with 13 bases between. The CDR3 loop is CASSLTAGGPGELFF. CDR3 DNA: TGTGCCAGCAGCTTAACAGCGGGCGGGCCCGGGGAGCTGTTTTTT.